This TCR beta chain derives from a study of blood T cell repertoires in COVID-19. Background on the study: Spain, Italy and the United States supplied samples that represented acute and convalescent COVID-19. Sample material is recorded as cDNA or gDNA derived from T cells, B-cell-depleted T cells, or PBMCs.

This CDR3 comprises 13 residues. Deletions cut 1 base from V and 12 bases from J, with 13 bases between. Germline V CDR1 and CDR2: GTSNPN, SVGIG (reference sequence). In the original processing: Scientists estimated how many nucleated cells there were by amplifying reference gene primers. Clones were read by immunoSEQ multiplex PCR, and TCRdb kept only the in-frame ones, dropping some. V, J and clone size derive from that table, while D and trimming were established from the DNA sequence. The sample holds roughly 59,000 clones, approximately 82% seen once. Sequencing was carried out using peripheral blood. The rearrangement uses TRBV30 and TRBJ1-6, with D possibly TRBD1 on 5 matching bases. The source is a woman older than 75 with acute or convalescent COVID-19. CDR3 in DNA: TGTGCCTGGAGTGCCAGGGAATTGGGACCCCTCCACTTT. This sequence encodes CAWSARELGPLHF.